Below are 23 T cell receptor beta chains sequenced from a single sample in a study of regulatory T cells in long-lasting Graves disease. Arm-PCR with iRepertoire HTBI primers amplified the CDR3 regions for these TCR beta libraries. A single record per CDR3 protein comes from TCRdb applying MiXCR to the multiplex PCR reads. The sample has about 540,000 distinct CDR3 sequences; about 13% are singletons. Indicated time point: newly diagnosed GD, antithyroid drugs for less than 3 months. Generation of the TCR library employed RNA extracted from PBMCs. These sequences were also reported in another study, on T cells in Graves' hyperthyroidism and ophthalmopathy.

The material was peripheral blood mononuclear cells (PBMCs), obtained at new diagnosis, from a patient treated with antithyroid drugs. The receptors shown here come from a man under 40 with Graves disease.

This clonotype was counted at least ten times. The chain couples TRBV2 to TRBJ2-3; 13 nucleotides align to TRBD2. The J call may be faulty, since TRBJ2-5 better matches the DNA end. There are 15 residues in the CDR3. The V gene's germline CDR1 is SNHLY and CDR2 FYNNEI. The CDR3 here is CASSPTSGRREAQYF. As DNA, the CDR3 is TGTGCCAGCAGCCCGACTAGCGGGAGGAGGGAGGCCCAGTACTTC.

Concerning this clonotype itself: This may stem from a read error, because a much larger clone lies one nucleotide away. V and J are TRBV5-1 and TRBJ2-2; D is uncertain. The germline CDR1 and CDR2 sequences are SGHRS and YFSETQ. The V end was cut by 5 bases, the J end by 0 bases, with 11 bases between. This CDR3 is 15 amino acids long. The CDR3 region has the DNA TGCGCCAGCAGACTACGGGTCGCGAACACCGGGGAGCTGTTTTTT. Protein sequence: CASRLRVANTGELFF.

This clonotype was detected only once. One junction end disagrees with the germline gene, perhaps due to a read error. In DNA form, the CDR3 reads TGTGCCAGCAGCCAAGTGGCTAGCGGCACCTACAAGCAGTACTTC. Its translation: CASSQVASGTYKQYF. This rearrangement joins TRBV4-2 to TRBJ2-7; 7 bases map to TRBD2. Germline CDR1 LGHNA, CDR2 YNFKEQ. CDR3 length equals 15 residues.

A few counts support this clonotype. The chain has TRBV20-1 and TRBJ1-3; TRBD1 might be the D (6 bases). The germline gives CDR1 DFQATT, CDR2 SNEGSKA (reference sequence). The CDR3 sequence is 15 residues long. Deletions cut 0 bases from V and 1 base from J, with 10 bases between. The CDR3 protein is CSARDPGESGNTIYF. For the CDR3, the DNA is TGCAGTGCTAGAGATCCAGGGGAGTCTGGAAACACCATATATTTT.

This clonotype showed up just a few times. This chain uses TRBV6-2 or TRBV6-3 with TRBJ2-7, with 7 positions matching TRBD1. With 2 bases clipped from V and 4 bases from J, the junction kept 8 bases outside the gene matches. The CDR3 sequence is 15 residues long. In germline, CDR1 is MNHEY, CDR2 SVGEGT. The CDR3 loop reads CASSYAQGNIYEQYF. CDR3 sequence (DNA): TGTGCCAGCAGTTACGCACAGGGGAATATTTACGAGCAGTACTTC.

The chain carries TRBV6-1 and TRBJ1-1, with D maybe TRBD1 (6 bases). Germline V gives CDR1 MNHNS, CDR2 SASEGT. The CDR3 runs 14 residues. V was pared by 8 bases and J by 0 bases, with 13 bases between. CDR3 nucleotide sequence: TGTGCCAGCGGGGCGACAGGAATGAACACTGAAGCTTTCTTT. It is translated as CASGATGMNTEAFF.

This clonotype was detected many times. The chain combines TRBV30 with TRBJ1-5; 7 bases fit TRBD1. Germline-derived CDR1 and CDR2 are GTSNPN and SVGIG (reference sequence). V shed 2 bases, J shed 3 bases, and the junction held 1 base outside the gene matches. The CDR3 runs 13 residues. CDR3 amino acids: CAWSTGANQPQHF. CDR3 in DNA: TGTGCCTGGAGTACAGGGGCCAATCAGCCCCAGCATTTT.

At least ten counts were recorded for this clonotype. CDR3 DNA sequence: TGCAGTGCTACAGGGGCAAGCACAGATACGCAGTATTTT. It is translated as CSATGASTDTQYF. The rearrangement joins TRBV20-1 to TRBJ2-3; D is perhaps TRBD1 (6 bases). This CDR3 is built from 13 residues. Trimming shortened V by 4 bases and J by 0 bases, and 8 bases separated the two germline ends. CDR1 and CDR2 from the germline V gene are DFQATT and SNEGSKA (reference sequence).

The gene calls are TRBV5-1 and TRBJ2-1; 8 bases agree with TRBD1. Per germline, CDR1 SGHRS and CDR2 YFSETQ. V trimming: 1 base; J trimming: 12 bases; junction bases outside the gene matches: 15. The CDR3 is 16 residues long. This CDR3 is CASSLLPRGPRLGQFF. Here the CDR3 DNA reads TGCGCCAGCAGCTTGCTGCCCAGGGGGCCCCGACTGGGGCAGTTCTTC.

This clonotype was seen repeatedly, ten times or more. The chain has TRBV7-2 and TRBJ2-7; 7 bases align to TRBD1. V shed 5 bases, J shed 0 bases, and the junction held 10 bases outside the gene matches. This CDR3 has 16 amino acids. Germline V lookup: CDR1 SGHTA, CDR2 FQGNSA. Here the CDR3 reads CASSPQTGMGSYEQYF. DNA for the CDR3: TGTGCCAGCAGCCCCCAGACAGGGATGGGCTCCTACGAGCAGTACTTC.

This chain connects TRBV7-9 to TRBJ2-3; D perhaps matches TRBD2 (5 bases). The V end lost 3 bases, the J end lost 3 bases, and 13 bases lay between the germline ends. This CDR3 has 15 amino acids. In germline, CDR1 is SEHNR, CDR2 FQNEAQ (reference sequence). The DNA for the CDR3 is TGTGCCAGCAGCTTGCGTAGCCGGGGAACAGATACGCAGTATTTT. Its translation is CASSLRSRGTDTQYF.

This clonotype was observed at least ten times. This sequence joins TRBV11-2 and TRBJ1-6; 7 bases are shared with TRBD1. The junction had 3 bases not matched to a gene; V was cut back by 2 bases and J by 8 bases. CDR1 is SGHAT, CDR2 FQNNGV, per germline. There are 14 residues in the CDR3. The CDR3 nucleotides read TGTGCCAGCAGCTTAACAGGGGTTGATTCACCCCTCCACTTT. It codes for CASSLTGVDSPLHF.

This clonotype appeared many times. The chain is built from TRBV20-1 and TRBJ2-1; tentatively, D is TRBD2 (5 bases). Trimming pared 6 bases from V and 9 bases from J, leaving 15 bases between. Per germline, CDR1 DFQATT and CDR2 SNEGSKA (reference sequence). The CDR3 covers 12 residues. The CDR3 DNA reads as TGCAGTGCCTCGGAGAGGGATGCTGAGCAGTTCTTC. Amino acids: CSASERDAEQFF.

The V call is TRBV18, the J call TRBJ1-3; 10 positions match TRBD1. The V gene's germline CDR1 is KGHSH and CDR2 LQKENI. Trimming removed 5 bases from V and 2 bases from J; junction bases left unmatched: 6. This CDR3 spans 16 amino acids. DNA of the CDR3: TGTGCCAGCTCAACGCGACAGGGGGCTGCTGGAAACACCATATATTTT. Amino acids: CASSTRQGAAGNTIYF.

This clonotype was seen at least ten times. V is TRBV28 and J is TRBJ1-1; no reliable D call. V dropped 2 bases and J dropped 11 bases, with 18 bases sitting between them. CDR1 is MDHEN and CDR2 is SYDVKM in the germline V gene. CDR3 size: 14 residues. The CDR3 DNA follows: TGTGCCAGCAGTTTAATCAACCTCCGGGGTGGTGCTTTCTTT. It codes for CASSLINLRGGAFF.

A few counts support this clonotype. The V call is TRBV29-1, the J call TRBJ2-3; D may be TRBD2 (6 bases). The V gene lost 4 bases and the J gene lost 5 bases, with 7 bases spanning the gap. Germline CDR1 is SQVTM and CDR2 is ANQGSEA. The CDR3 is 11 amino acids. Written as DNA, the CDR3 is TGCAGCGTTGTTAGCGGAGATACGCAGTATTTT. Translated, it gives CSVVSGDTQYF.

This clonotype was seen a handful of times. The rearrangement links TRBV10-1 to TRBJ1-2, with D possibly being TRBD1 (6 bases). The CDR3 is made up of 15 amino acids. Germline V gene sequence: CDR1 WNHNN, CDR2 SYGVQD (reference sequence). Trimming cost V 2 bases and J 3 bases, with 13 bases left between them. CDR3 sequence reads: CASSEVTGFYYGYTF. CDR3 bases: TGCGCCAGCAGTGAGGTTACAGGGTTTTACTATGGCTACACCTTC.

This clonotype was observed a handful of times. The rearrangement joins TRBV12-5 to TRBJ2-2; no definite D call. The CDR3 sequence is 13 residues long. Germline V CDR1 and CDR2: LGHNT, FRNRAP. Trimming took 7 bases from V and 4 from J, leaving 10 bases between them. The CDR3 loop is CASVGSSTGELFF. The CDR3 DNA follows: TGTGCTAGTGTGGGGTCTAGCACCGGGGAGCTGTTTTTT.

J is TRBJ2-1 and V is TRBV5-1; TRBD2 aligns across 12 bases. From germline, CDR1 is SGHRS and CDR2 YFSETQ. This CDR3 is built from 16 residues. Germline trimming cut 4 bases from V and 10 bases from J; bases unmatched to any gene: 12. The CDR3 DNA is TGCGCCAGCAGCGGCGAAGGACTAGCGGGAACAGGAGAGCAGTTCTTC. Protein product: CASSGEGLAGTGEQFF.

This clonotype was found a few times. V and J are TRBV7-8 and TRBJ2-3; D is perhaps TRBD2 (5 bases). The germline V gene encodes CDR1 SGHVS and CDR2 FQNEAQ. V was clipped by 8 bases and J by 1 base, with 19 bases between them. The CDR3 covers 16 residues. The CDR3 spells CASALGAGVGTDTQYF. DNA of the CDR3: TGTGCCAGCGCCCTCGGAGCCGGGGTAGGCACAGATACGCAGTATTTT.

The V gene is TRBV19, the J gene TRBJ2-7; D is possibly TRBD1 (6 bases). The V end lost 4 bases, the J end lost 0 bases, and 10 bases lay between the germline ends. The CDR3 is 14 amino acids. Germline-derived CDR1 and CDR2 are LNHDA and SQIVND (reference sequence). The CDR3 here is CASSRDTYSYEQYF. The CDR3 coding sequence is TGTGCCAGTAGTAGGGACACTTACTCCTACGAGCAGTACTTC.

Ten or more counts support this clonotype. This CDR3 reads CASTQQGNQPQHF. CDR3 DNA sequence: TGTGCCAGCACCCAACAGGGGAATCAGCCCCAGCATTTT. This chain uses TRBV7-2 with TRBJ1-5; 7 bases are shared with TRBD1. The germline V gene has CDR1 SGHTA and CDR2 FQGNSA. With 7 bases clipped from V and 4 bases from J, the junction kept 4 bases outside the gene matches. The CDR3 runs 13 residues.

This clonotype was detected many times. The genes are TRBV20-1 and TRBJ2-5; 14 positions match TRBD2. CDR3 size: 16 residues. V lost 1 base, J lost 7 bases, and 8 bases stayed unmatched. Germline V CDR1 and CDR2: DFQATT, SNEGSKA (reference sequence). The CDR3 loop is CSARGGTSGSYGTQYF. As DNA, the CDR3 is TGCAGTGCTAGAGGGGGGACTAGCGGGAGTTACGGGACCCAGTACTTC.